This T cell receptor (beta chain) was found in a study of tumor-infiltrating lymphocytes in primary liver carcinoma (dated by TCRdb to the late 2010s). In terms of the full investigation: Roughly five patients with histopathologically diagnosed primary liver carcinoma underwent surgical resection in China between November 2015 and March 2016. A total of 35 or so specimens from 5 patients, comprising around 25 tumor regions, 5 adjacent noncancerous liver tissues and 5 peripheral blood samples, were covered by TCRbeta repertoire sequencing. For each liver tumor, the study sampled five regions along with adjacent normal tissue and blood, and applied TCRbeta repertoire sequencing, expression microarrays and whole-exome sequencing. High reproducibility was observed for the technical replicate repertoires, with mean shared-clone rates roughly 0.87 and correlation coefficients above 0.95. Roughly 3.5 to 7.5 million productive TCRbeta reads were obtained per sample, and no significant difference in read depth was found between tissue types. The five patients had tumors staged T1-T3 N0M0, with maximum diameters ranging from roughly 4.2 to 11 cm. Of the five patients, three men and two women aged 30 to 69 years, four had hepatocellular carcinoma and one had combined HCC and intrahepatic cholangiocarcinoma.

Summary of the overall study and its limitations: Bulk unsorted samples precluded comparing CD4+ and CD8+ T cell repertoires. Consistent with antigen-driven expansion, pairs of tumor regions showed higher repertoire overlap (mean roughly 35%) than either tumor-adjacent pairs (approximately 17%) or tumor-blood pairs (approximately 15%). Only the TCR beta chain was sequenced, so true repertoire diversity is likely underestimated because unpaired alpha chains were not captured. With just 4 or 5 patients in the study, the authors point out that the findings should be validated in a larger study. A significantly larger repertoire fraction was made up by the top 250 clones in tumors than in blood (p = 0.039).

Worth noting for this clonotype: The clone's antigen remains unknown. A read error may account for a junction end that differs from germline.

Starting from approximately 460 ng total RNA, TCRbeta-specific cDNA was produced by reverse transcription with a constant-region primer and ProtoScript II reverse transcriptase. The TCRbeta libraries were prepared through three rounds of nested multiplex PCR following a slightly modified ARM-PCR procedure. The first two PCR rounds used multiplex TRBV1-TRBV30 forward primers with a Cbeta reverse primer, each for approximately 9 cycles. Sample barcodes and Illumina adapters were attached in a final 25-cycle PCR using Deep VentR polymerase. Before sequencing, amplicons of 200-500 bp were purified from gel using a QIAquick gel extraction kit. An Illumina HiSeq 2500 was used to sequence the TCRbeta amplicons with 250-bp paired-end reads. The original methods were these. Trimmomatic v0.33 was used to quality-trim the reads, and FLASH v1.2.11 was used to merge paired reads so that full CDR3 sequences could be recovered. MiGEC v1.2.1b assigned V, D and J germline segments to the rearranged TCRbeta sequences. Clonotype statistics and Shannon-Wiener diversity indices were calculated with VDJtools v1.0.0. To cut down on sampling bias, every analysis after diversity analysis relied on just the 250 most abundant clonotypes from each sample. TCRdb trimmed the raw reads at Q25, called clones with MiXCR and kept productive beta chains. For every CDR3 protein sequence, its rows merge into one entry that carries the most common genes and DNA. TCRdb, not the original authors, processed these V and J calls. In this sample the table shows about 200,000 distinct CDR3 sequences, almost 65% of which occur a single time. The ten most abundant clones make up approximately 6.6% of the sample.

CDR1 is given as SGHAT and CDR2 as FQNNGV, both from the germline V gene. The CDR3, cysteine through phenylalanine, is 16 amino acids long. This entry keeps only the CDR3 DNA: 48 bases, framed from base 1. TRIzol reagent was used to extract blood RNA from unsorted whole blood, while the DNeasy Blood & Tissue kit provided the germline DNA. At the time of sampling, the patients had chronic HBV infection and had not received any treatment. Before surgery, 3 to 4.5 milliliters of peripheral blood were collected into K2EDTA tubes. The TCR was taken from a woman aged 55-69 years with primary liver carcinoma and hepatitis B virus infection. The sample was peripheral blood. In this chain, TRBV11-2 is recombined with TRBJ2-2, and 11 junctional nucleotides match TRBD2. The CDR3 loop reads CTSSLLAGDLIGELFF. The sequenced DNA is TGTACCAGCAGCCTACTAGCGGGAGATTTAATCGGGGAGCTGTTTTTT.